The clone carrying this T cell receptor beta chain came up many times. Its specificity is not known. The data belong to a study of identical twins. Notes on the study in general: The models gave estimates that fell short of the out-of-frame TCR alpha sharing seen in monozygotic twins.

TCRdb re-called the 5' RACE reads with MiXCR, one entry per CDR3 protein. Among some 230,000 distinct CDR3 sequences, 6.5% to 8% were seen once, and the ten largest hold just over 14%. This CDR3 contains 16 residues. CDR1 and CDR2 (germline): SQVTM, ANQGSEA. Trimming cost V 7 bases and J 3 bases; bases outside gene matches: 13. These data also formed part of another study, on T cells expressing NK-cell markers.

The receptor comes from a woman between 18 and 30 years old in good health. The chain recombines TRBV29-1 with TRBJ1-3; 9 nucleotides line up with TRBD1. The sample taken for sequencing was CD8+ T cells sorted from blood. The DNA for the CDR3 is TGCAGCGGAAGGACAGGGGACGCATATGATGGAAACACCATATATTTT. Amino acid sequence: CSGRTGDAYDGNTIYF.